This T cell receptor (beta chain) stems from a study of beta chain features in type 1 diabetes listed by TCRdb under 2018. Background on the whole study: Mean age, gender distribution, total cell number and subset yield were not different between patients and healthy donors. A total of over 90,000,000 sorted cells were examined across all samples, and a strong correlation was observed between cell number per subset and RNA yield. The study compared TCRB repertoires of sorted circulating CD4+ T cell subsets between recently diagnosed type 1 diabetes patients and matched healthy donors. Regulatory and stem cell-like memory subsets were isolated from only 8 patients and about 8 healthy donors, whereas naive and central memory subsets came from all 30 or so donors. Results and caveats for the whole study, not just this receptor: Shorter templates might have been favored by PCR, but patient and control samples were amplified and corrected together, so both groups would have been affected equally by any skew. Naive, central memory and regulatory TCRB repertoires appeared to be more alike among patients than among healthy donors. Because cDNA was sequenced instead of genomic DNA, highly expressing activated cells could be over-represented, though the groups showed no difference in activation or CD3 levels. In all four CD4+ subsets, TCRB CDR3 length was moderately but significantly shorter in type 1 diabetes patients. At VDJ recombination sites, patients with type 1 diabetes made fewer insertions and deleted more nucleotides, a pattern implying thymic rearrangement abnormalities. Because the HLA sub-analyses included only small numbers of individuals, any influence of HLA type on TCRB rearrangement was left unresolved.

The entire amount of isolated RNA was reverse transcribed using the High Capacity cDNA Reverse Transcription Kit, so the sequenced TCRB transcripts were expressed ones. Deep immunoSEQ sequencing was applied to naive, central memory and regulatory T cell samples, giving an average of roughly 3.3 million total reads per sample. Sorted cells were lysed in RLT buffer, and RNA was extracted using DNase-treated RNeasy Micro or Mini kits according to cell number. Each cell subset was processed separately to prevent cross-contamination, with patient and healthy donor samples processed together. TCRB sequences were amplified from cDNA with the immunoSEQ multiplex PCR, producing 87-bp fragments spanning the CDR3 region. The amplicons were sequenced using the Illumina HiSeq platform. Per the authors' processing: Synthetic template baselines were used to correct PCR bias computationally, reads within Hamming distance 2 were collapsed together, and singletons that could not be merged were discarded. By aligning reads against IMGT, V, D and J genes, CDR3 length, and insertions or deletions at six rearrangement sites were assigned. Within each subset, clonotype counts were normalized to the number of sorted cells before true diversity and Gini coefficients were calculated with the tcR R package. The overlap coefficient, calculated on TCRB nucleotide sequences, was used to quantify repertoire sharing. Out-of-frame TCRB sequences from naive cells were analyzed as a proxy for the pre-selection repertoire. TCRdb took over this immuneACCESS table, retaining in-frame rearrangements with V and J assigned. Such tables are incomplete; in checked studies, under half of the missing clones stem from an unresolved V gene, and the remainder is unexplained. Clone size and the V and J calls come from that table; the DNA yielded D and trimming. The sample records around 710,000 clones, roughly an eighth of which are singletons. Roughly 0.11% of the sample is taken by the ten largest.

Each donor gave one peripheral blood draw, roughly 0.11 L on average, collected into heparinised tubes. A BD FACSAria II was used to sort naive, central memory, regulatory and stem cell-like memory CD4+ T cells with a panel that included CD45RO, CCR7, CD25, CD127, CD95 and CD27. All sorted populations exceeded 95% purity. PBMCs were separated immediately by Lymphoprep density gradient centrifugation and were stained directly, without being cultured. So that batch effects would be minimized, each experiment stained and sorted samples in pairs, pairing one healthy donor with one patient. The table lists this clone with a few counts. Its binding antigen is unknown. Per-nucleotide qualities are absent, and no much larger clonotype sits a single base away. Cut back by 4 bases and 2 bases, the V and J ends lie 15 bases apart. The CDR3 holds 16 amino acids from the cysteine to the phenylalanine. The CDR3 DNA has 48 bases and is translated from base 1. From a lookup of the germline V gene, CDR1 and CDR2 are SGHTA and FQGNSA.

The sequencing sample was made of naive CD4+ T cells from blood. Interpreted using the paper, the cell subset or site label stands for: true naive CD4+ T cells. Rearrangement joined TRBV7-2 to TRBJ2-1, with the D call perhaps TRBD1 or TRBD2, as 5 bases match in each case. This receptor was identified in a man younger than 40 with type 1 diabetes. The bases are TGTGCCAGCAGCTCGGCGGGCAGGGCGGCCTACAATGAGCAGTTCTTC. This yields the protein CASSSAGRAAYNEQFF.